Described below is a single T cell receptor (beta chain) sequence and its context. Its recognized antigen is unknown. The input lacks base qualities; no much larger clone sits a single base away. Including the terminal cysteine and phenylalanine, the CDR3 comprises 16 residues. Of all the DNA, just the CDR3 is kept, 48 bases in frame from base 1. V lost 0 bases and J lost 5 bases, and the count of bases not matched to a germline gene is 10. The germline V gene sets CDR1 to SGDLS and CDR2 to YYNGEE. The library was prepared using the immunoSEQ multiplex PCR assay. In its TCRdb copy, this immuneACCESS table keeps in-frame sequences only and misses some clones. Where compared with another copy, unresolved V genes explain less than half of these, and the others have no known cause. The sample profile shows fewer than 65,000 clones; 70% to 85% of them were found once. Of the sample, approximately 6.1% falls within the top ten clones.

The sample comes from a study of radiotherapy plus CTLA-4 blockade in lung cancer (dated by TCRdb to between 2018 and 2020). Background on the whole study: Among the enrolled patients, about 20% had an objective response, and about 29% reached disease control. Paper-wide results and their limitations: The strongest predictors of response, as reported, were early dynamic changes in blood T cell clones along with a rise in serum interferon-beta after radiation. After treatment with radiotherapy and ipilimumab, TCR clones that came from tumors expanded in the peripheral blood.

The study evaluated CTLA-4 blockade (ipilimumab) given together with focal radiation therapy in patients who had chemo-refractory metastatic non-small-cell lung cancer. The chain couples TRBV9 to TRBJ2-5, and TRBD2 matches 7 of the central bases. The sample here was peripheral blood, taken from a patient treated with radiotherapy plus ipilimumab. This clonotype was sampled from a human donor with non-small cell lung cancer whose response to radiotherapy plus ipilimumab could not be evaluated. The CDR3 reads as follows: CASSVDPAGITETQYF. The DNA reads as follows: TGTGCCAGCAGCGTAGATCCAGCGGGAATAACCGAGACCCAGTACTTC.